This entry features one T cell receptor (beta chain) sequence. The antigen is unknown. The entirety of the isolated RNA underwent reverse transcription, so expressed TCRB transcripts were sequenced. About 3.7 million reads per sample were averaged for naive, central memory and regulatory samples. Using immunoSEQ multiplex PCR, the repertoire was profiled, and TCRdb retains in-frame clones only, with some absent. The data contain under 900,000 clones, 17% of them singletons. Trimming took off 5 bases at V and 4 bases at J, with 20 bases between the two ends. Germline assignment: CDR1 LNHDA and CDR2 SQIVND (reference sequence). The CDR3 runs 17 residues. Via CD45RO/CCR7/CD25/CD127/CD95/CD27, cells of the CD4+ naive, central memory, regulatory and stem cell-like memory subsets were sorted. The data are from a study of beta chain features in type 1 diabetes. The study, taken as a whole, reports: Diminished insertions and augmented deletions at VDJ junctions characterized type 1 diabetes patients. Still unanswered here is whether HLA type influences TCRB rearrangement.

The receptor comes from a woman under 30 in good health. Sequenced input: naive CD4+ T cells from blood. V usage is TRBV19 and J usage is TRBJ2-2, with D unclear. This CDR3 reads CASSLSWVGPITGELFF. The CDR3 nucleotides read TGTGCCAGTAGTCTCTCCTGGGTAGGACCTATCACCGGGGAGCTGTTTTTT.